This T cell receptor (beta chain) was recovered during a study of T cells in Graves' hyperthyroidism and ophthalmopathy (dated by TCRdb to the late 2010s). Context from the whole study: Peripheral blood was sampled at the time of initial diagnosis, prior to any treatment. The 75 to 100 discovery patients were randomly split 7:3 into training and test sets. To identify distinguishing TCR V-J signatures, a discovery cohort of 100 patients was used, comprising 40 to 45 with Graves' ophthalmopathy and around 57 with stable Graves' hyperthyroidism. Whether ophthalmopathy could be predicted prospectively was tested in an independent validation cohort made up of 18 hyperthyroidism patients plus 17 patients who later progressed to ophthalmopathy. After blood sampling, hyperthyroidism patients were treated with methimazole at a starting dose of 30 mg daily, and ophthalmopathy patients were treated with high-dose intravenous methylprednisolone. TCR Vbeta CDR3 sequencing of around 130 peripheral blood samples (approximately 44 ophthalmopathy, over 70 hyperthyroidism and roughly 17 progressor patients) is reported in the paper. In over five Graves' hyperthyroidism patients, the study also compared T-cell repertoires from thyroid tissue with T-cell repertoires from blood.

The sample holds many counts of this clonotype. Its antigen remains unidentified. There are no base qualities to consult, and no much larger clone falls within one base. From the germline V gene (reference sequence), CDR1 is LGHDT and CDR2 is YNNKEL. Inclusive of the bounding cysteine and phenylalanine, the CDR3 is 15 residues long. The read is trimmed to its CDR3 DNA, 45 bases read in frame from base 1. Cut back by 4 bases and 1 base, the V and J ends lie 13 bases apart. Paper-wide results and their limitations: Sample size was not statistically predetermined, and investigators were not blinded to group allocation. Ophthalmopathy was separated from stable hyperthyroidism by a 13 V-J signature model, with approximately 85% sensitivity and 81% to 83% specificity obtained in cross-validation and 80%/75% obtained in testing. Most expanded thyroid clonotypes (frequency above 0.001) were also detected in blood, suggesting blood repertoires may reflect thyroid immune responses. During validation, the model predicted progression to ophthalmopathy a median of approximately 6.5 months ahead of onset, with approximately 71% sensitivity and 72.22% specificity.

The TCR beta CDR3 regions were amplified from the RNA transcripts. The first round of RT-PCR for the TCR CDR3 was performed with the HTBI primer set and the Qiagen OneStep RT-PCR kit. Libraries were constructed in a second round of multiplex PCR, after which size selection and purification were performed. The libraries were sequenced on an Illumina HiSeq2000 using paired-end 100 bp reads. The authors processed their data as follows. SOAPnuke was used to process the raw data, throwing out any read that contained adapters or uncalled bases, had a mean Phred below 15, or lacked an exact constant-primer or identifier match. COPE v1.2.5 was used to merge high-quality paired reads, and clonotypes were defined as unique nucleotide sequences. MiTCR v1.1 was used to align the clonotypes against IMGT TRBV, TRBD and TRBJ reference segments. Analysis was restricted to V-J combinations with a frequency above 0.0001, which covered 98% to 99.2% of repertoires. A TCS score was defined as the ratio between F50 (clonal expansion) and ExV (chaos), using BLOSUM62-based TCRdist between CDR3 peptides within each V-J. Welch's t-statistics and random forest reduced 500 to 650 V-J features to 13, which were used in a naive Bayes classifier (R e1071). TCRdb reprocessed the public reads (quality trimming at Q25 with fastp, clone calling with MiXCR) and kept in-frame beta chains. Every distinct CDR3 protein forms one entry, paired with its most common genes and DNA. The V and J calls follow TCRdb's processing rather than the paper's. The sample table lists around 340,000 distinct CDR3 sequences, 11% to 15% of them with a count of one. Under 30% of the sample is held by the ten biggest clonotypes.

Graves' hyperthyroidism was defined as stable when no progression to ophthalmopathy occurred over 18 months of follow-up. Hyperthyroidism patients were newly diagnosed, with disease duration under 2 months, and aged 18 to 65 years. Patients with uncontrolled infections, other autoimmune diseases, pregnancy or lactation were excluded. Clinical symptoms, serum thyroxine and TRAb, thyroid ultrasound, and orbital computed tomography formed the basis for the diagnoses. PBMCs were isolated from roughly 10 ml of fresh peripheral blood by Ficoll-Paque density gradient centrifugation. Total RNA was extracted using Trizol reagent, and RNA quality was assessed on an Agilent 2100 Bioanalyzer.

The chain couples TRBV3-1 to TRBJ1-1, with no confidently assigned D gene. This TCR derives from a woman in her 30s with Graves' hyperthyroidism. The sample taken for sequencing was blood. The nucleotides read TGTGCCAGCAGCCTGAAGCGGGGTGGGAACACTGAAGCTTTCTTT. It specifies CASSLKRGGNTEAFF.